This record covers a single T cell receptor (beta chain). Second-dose intervals of approximately 4 or approximately 12 weeks were pooled. Produced via immunoSEQ multiplex PCR; TCRdb's table is partial and in-frame only. The sample contains 150,000 or so clones, approximately 91% of which appear only once. The data originate from a study of T cell responses to AZD1222 COVID-19 vaccine. This TCR came from an adult who received the AZD1222 COVID-19 vaccine. The input for sequencing was peripheral blood, taken 28 days after the second AZD1222 dose.

CDR3 coding DNA: TGTGCCAGCAGCCGCCCGGCAGGGGGGTCTAATGAAAAACTGTTTTTT. This codes for CASSRPAGGSNEKLFF. The chain uses TRBV6-6 and TRBJ1-4; TRBD1 agrees at 7 bases. The V segment lost 6 bases and the J segment 3 bases; nucleotides outside the gene matches: 10. The length of the CDR3 is 16 residues. The germline CDR1 and CDR2 sequences are MNHNY and SVGAGI (reference sequence).